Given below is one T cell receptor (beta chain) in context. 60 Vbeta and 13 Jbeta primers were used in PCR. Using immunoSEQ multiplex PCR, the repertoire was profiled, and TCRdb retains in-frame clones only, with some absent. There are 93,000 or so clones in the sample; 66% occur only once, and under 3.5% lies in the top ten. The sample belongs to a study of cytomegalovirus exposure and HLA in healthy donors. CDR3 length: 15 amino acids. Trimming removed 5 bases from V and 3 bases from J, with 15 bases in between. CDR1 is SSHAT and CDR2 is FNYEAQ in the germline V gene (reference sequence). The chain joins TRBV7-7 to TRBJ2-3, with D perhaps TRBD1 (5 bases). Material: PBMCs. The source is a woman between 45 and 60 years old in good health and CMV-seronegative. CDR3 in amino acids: CASSPQGLNTDTQYF. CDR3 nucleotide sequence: TGTGCCAGCAGCCCTCAGGGTTTGAATACAGATACGCAGTATTTT.